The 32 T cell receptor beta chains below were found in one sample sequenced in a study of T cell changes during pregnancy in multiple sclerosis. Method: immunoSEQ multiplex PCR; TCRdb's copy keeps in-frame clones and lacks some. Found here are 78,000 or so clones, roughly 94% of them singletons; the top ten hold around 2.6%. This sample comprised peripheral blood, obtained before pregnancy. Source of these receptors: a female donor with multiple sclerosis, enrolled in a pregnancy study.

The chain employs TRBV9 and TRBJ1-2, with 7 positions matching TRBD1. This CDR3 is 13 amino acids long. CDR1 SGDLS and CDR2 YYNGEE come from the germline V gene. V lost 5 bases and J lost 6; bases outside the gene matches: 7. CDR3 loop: CASRGGRGDGYTF. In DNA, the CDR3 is TGTGCCAGCAGAGGGGGCAGGGGCGATGGCTACACCTTC.

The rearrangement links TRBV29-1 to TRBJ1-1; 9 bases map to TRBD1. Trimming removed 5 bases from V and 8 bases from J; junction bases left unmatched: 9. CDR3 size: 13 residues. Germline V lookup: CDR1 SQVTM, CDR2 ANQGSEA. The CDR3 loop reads CSVISRTGEEAFF. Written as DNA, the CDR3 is TGCAGCGTTATCTCGAGGACAGGGGAAGAAGCTTTCTTT.

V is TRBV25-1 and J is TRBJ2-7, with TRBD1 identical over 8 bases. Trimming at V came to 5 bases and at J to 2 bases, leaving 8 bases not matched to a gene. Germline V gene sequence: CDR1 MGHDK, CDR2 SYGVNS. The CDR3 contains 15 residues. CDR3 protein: CASSNRDRFPYEQYF. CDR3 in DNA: TGTGCCAGCAGTAACCGGGACAGGTTTCCCTACGAGCAGTACTTC.

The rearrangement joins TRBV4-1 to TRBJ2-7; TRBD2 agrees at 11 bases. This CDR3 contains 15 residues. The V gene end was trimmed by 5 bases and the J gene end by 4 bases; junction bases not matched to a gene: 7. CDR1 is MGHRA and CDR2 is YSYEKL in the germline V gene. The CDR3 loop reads CASSAQTSGKYEQYF. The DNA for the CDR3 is TGCGCCAGCAGCGCACAGACTAGCGGGAAATACGAGCAGTACTTC.

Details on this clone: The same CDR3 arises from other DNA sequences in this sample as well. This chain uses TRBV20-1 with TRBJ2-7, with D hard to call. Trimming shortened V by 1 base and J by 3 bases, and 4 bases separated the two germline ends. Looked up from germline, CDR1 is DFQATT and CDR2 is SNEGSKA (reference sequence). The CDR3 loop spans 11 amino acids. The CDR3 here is CSARGGYEQYF. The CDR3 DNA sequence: TGCAGTGCTAGAGGCGGCTACGAGCAGTACTTC.

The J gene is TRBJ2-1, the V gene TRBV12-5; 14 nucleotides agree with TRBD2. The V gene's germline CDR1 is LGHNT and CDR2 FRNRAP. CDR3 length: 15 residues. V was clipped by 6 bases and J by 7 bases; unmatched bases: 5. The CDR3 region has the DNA TGTGCTAGTGGCCCTGGGACTAGCGGGAGAAATGAGCAGTTCTTC. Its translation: CASGPGTSGRNEQFF.

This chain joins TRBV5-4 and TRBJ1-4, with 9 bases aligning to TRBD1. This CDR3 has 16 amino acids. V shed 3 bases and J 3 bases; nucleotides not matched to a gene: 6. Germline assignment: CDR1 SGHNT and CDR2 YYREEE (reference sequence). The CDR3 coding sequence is TGTGCCAGCAGCTCTGACAGGGGGGCGGCTAATGAAAAACTGTTTTTT. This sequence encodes CASSSDRGAANEKLFF.

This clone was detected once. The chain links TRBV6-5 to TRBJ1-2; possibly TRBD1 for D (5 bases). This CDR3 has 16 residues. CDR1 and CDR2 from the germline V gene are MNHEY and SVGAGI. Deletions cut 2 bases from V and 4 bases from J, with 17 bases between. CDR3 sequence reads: CASSYTRVPWFYGYTF. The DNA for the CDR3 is TGTGCCAGCAGTTACACCAGGGTTCCGTGGTTCTATGGCTACACCTTC.

The CDR3 DNA sequence: TGTGCCAGCTCACCCCGAAACACAGGGGAAGAGCAGTACTTC. This encodes CASSPRNTGEEQYF. The gene calls are TRBV18 and TRBJ2-7; 7 bases match TRBD1. Looked up from germline, CDR1 is KGHSH and CDR2 is LQKENI. The CDR3 consists of 14 residues. V dropped 3 bases and J dropped 7; count of bases not matched to a gene: 9.

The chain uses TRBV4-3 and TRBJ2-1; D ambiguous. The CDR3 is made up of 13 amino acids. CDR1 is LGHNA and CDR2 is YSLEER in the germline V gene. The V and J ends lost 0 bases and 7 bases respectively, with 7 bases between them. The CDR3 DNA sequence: TGCGCCAGCAGCCAAGACCTCGCGAATGAGCAGTTCTTC. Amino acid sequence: CASSQDLANEQFF.

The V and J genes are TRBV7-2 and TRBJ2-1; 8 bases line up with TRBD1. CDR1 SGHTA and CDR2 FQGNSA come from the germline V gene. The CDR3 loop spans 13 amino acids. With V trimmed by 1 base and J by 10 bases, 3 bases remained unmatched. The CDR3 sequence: CASSLGGQVEQFF. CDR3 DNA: TGTGCCAGCAGCTTAGGGGGACAGGTAGAGCAGTTCTTC.

The CDR3 coding sequence is TGTGCCAGTAGTGGACACCTCAACACCGGGGAGCTGTTTTTT. It translates to CASSGHLNTGELFF. The chain uses TRBV19 and TRBJ2-2, with D possibly matching TRBD1 (5 bases). This CDR3 region has 14 residues. Per the germline V gene, CDR1 is LNHDA and CDR2 is SQIVND (reference sequence). V lost 5 bases and J 2 bases, leaving 9 bases between the germline ends. Drawing the rest from reference TRBV19 and TRBJ2-2, the complete variable domain is DGGITQSPKYLFRKEGQNVTLSCEQNLNHDAMYWYRQDPGQGLRLIYYSQIVNDFQKGDIAEGYSVSREKKESFPLTVTSAQKNPTAFYLCASSGHLNTGELFFGEGSRLTVL.

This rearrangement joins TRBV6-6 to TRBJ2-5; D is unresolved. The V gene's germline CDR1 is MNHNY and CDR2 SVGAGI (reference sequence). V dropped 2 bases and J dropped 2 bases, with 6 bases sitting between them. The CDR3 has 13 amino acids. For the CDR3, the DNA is TGTGCCAGCAGTTACATCTTTCAAGAGACCCAGTACTTC. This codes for CASSYIFQETQYF.

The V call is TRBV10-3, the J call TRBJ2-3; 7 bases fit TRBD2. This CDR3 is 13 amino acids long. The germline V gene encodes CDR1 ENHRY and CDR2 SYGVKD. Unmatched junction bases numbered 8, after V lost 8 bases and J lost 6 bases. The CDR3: CAIGAGEADTQYF. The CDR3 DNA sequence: TGTGCCATCGGGGCGGGAGAGGCGGATACGCAGTATTTT.

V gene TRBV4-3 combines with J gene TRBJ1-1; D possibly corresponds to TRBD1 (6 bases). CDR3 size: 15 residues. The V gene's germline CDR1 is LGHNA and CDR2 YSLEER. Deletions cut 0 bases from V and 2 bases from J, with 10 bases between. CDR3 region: CASSQEGGPNTEAFF. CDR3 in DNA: TGCGCCAGCAGCCAAGAAGGGGGACCTAACACTGAAGCTTTCTTT.

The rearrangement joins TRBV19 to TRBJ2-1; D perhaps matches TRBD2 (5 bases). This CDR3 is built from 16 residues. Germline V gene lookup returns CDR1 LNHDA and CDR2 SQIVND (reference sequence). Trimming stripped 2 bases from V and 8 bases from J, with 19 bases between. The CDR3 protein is CASSIFTFTSAYEQFF. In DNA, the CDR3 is TGTGCCAGTAGTATATTCACCTTTACTAGTGCCTATGAGCAGTTCTTC.

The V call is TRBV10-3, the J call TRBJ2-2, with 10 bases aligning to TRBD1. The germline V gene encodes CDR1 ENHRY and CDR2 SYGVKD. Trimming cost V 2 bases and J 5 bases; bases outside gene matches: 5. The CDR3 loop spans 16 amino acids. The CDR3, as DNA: TGTGCCATCAGTGAGGCTGGGACAGGGGCGACCGGGGAGCTGTTTTTT. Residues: CAISEAGTGATGELFF.

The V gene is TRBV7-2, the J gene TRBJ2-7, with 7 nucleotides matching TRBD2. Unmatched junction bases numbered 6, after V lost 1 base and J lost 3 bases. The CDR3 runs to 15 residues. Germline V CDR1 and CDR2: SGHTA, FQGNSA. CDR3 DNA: TGTGCCAGCAGCTTAGGGACTAGAAGACTCTACGAGCAGTACTTC. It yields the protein CASSLGTRRLYEQYF.

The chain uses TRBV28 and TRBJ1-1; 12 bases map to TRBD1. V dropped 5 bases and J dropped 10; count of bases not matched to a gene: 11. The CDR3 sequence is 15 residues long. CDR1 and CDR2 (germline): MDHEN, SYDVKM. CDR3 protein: CASSVGTGGNRGAFF. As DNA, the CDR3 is TGTGCCAGCAGTGTCGGGACAGGGGGCAATAGGGGAGCTTTCTTT.

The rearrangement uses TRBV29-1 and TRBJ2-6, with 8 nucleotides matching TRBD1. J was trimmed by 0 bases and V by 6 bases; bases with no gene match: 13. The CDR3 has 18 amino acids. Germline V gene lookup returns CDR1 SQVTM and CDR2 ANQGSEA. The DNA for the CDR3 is TGCAGCGTGGCCCAAACCGGGACAGGACTCTCTGGGGCCAACGTCCTGACTTTC. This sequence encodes CSVAQTGTGLSGANVLTF. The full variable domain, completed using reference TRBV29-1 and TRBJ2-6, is SAVISQKPSRDICQRGTSLTIQCQVDSQVTMMFWYRQQPGQSLTLIATANQGSEATYESGFVIDKFPISRPNLTFSTLTVSNMSPEDSSIYLCSVAQTGTGLSGANVLTFGAGSRLTVL.

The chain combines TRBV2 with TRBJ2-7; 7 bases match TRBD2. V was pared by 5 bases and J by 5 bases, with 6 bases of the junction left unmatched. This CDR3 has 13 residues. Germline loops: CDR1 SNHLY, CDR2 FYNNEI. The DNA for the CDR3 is TGTGCCAGCAGTCGACCCGGGACTAACGAGCAGTACTTC. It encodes CASSRPGTNEQYF.

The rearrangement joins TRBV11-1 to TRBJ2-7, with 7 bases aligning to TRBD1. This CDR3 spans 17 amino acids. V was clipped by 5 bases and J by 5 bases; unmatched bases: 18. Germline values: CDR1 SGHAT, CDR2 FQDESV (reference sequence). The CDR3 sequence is CASSSPDPSKGGDEQYF. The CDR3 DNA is TGTGCCAGCAGCAGCCCCGACCCATCGAAAGGGGGCGACGAGCAGTACTTC.

CDR3 in amino acids: CASSLDRVEETQYF. DNA for the CDR3: TGTGCCAGCAGCTTAGACAGGGTGGAAGAGACCCAGTACTTC. J is TRBJ2-5 and V is TRBV7-9; maybe TRBD1 (6 bases). The CDR3 has 14 amino acids. CDR1 is SEHNR and CDR2 is FQNEAQ in the germline V gene (reference sequence). The germline V and J ends were trimmed by 1 base and 3 bases, with 9 bases remaining between them.

The CDR3 nucleotides are TGTGCCAGCAGCCTCCCCGGGACAGGGGTTGAACTAGAGACCCAGTACTTC. The encoded protein is CASSLPGTGVELETQYF. The chain recombines TRBV7-3 with TRBJ2-5; TRBD1 agrees at 10 bases. Per germline, CDR1 SGHTA and CDR2 FQGTGA. This CDR3 has 17 amino acids. The J segment lost 4 bases and the V segment lost 5 bases, leaving 13 bases of the junction unmatched.

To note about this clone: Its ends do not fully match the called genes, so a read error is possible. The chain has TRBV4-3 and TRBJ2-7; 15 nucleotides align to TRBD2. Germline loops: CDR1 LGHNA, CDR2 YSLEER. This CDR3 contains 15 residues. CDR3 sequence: CASSQGLAGGPIMNF. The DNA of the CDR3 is TGCGCCAGCAGCCAGGGACTAGCGGGAGGCCCCATCATGAACTTC.

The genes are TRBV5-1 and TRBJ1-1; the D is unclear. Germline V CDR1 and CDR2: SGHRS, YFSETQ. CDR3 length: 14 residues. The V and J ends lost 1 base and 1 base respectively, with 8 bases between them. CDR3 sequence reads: CASSLSLRNTEAFF. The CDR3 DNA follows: TGCGCCAGCAGCTTGAGTTTGAGGAACACTGAAGCTTTCTTT.

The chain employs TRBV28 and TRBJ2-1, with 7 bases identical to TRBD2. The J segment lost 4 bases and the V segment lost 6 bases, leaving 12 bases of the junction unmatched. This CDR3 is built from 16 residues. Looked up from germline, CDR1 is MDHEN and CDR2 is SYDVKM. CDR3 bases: TGTGCCAGCAGATCCTTGGGCGGGAGCCCTTACAATGAGCAGTTCTTC. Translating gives CASRSLGGSPYNEQFF. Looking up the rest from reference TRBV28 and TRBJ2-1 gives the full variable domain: DVKVTQSSRYLVKRTGEKVFLECVQDMDHENMFWYRQDPGLGLRLIYFSYDVKMKEKGDIPEGYSVSREKKERFSLILESASTNQTSMYLCASRSLGGSPYNEQFFGPGTRLTVL.

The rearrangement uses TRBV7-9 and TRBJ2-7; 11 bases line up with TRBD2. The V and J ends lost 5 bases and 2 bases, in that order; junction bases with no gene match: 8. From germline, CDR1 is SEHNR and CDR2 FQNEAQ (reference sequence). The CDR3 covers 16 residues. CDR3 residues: CASSLLVAGGPYEQYF. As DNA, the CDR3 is TGTGCCAGCAGCCTTCTTGTAGCGGGAGGGCCCTACGAGCAGTACTTC.

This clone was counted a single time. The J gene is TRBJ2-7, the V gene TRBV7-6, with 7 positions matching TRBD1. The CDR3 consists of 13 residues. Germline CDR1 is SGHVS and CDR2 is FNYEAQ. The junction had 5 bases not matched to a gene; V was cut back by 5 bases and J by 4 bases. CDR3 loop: CASSIGTAYEQYF. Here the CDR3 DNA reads TGTGCCAGCAGCATTGGGACAGCATACGAGCAGTACTTC.

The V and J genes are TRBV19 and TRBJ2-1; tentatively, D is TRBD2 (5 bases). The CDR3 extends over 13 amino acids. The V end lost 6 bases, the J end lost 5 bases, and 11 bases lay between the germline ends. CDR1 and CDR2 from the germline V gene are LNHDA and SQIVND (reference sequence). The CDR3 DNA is TGTGCCAGTAGCAGCGGTCTTCACAATGAGCAGTTCTTC. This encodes CASSSGLHNEQFF.

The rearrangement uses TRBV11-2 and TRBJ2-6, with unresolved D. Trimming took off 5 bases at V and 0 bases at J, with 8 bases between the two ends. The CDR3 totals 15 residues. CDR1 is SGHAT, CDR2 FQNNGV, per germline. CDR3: CASSLFVSGANVLTF. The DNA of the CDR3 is TGTGCCAGCAGCCTCTTCGTCTCTGGGGCCAACGTCCTGACTTTC.

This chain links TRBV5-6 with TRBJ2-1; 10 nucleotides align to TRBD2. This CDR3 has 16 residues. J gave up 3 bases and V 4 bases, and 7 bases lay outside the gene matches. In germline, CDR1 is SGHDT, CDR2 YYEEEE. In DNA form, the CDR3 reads TGTGCCAGCAGCGGCCAGGGACTAGCGTTCTACAATGAGCAGTTCTTC. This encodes CASSGQGLAFYNEQFF.